This TCR beta chain was recovered during a study of identical twins. A universal primer site came from template switching; cDNA carried unique molecular identifiers. MiXCR, applied by TCRdb to the 5' RACE reads, yields one record per CDR3 protein. The sample records more than 250,000 distinct CDR3 sequences, under 9.5% being singletons. This clonotype was found a few times. Its antigen is unidentified. Study-wide points: For out-of-frame beta sequences, excess twin sharing was weaker.

V lost 7 bases and J 1 base, leaving 12 bases between the germline ends. The CDR3 loop spans 14 amino acids. Looked up from germline, CDR1 is MNHNS and CDR2 is SASEGT. The sample also formed part of further work on yellow fever vaccine responses in identical twins. From that second work: As reported, the vaccine T cell response of twins seemed partly convergent and partly personalized.

The specimen sequenced was memory (CD45RO+) T cells sorted from blood. V is TRBV6-1 and J is TRBJ2-3; TRBD1 is a possible D gene (6 bases). The clonotype was recovered from a woman aged 18-29 years in good health. The CDR3 DNA reads TGTGCCAGCAAGAGTGAGGGGGGCACAGATACGCAGTATTTT. It specifies CASKSEGGTDTQYF.